The 23 T cell receptor beta chains given below trace back to one sample, sequenced in a study of cytomegalovirus exposure and HLA in healthy donors. The PCR was carried out with 60 Vbeta primers and 13 Jbeta primers. Assay used: immunoSEQ multiplex PCR; TCRdb lists only in-frame clones, some missing. The table shows approximately 190,000 clones, with around 88% occurring only once. The sample consisted of PBMCs. Source of these receptors: a man aged 40-49 years in good health and CMV-seropositive.

This chain joins TRBV5-1 and TRBJ2-1, with 13 bases identical to TRBD2. Trimming removed 2 bases from V and 2 bases from J; junction bases left unmatched: 1. The CDR3 totals 16 residues. Germline V gives CDR1 SGHRS, CDR2 YFSETQ. The CDR3 bases are TGCGCCAGCAGCTTTGGACTAGCGGGAGCCTACAATGAGCAGTTCTTC. Amino acid sequence: CASSFGLAGAYNEQFF.

The chain is built from TRBV21-1 and TRBJ2-5; the table's D call, TRBD1, has no DNA check behind it. TRBV21-1 is noted as a pseudogene. There are 15 residues in the CDR3. The CDR3 spells CASPRTGKLKETQYF. CDR3 bases: TGTGCCAGCCCTCGGACAGGGAAATTGAAAGAGACCCAGTACTTC.

This chain connects TRBV18 to TRBJ1-4, with unresolved D. Germline CDR1 reads KGHSH; CDR2 reads LQKENI. V was clipped by 2 bases and J by 12 bases, with 16 bases between them. The CDR3 totals 14 residues. CDR3 in DNA: TGTGCCAGCTCACCAGGGAAGGGCCCCGGGGAACTGTTTTTT. Protein sequence: CASSPGKGPGELFF. The full variable domain, completed using reference TRBV18 and TRBJ1-4, is NAGVMQNPRHLVRRRGQEARLRCSPMKGHSHVYWYRQLPEEGLKFMVYLQKENIIDESGMPKERFSAEFPKEGPSILRIQQVVRGDSAAYFCASSPGKGPGELFFGSGTQLSVL.

This clone was observed a handful of times. The chain combines TRBV4-2 with TRBJ2-1, with 7 bases identical to TRBD1. CDR1 and CDR2 from the germline V gene are LGHNA and YNFKEQ. There are 15 residues in the CDR3. V shed 1 base and J 10 bases; nucleotides not matched to a gene: 10. CDR3 bases: TGTGCCAGCAGCCAAGCAGGAAAAGGGGGCAAGGAGCAGTTCTTC. This gives the protein CASSQAGKGGKEQFF.

The chain couples TRBV19 to TRBJ1-2; TRBD1 matches 9 bases. The CDR3 is 14 amino acids. Germline V gene lookup returns CDR1 LNHDA and CDR2 SQIVND (reference sequence). With V trimmed by 5 bases and J by 4 bases, 5 bases remained unmatched. CDR3 loop: CASSEQGAGYGYTF. The CDR3 DNA is TGTGCCAGTAGTGAACAGGGGGCTGGCTATGGCTACACCTTC.

The V call is TRBV11-2, the J call TRBJ1-1; D is unclear. V lost 2 bases, J lost 1 base, and 11 bases lay in between. Germline lookup yields CDR1 SGHAT and CDR2 FQNNGV. CDR3 length: 15 amino acids. The CDR3 loop reads CASSLYSSENTEAFF. The CDR3 nucleotides read TGTGCCAGCAGCTTATACAGCAGTGAGAACACTGAAGCTTTCTTT.

The V gene is TRBV13, the J gene TRBJ1-2; 7 bases agree with TRBD1. Germline V gene lookup returns CDR1 PRHDT and CDR2 FYEKMQ (reference sequence). This CDR3 has 15 amino acids. J lost 5 bases, V lost 4 bases, and 10 bases had no gene match. The CDR3 spells CASSWTGQARYGYTF. The CDR3 region has the DNA TGTGCCAGCAGCTGGACCGGACAGGCGCGGTATGGCTACACCTTC.

This chain joins TRBV7-8 and TRBJ2-5, with TRBD1 matching 7 bases. CDR1 SGHVS and CDR2 FQNEAQ come from the germline V gene. J was trimmed by 2 bases and V by 5 bases; bases with no gene match: 11. CDR3 length: 16 amino acids. The CDR3 reads CASSTQTGTAQETQYF. For the CDR3, the DNA is TGTGCCAGCAGCACCCAAACCGGGACAGCTCAAGAGACCCAGTACTTC.

The V call is TRBV9, the J call TRBJ1-1; 7 nucleotides line up with TRBD1. The CDR3 spans 14 residues. V gave up 3 bases and J gave up 2 bases; unmatched junction bases: 4. Per germline, CDR1 SGDLS and CDR2 YYNGEE. The CDR3 loop reads CASSGRQGNTEAFF. The CDR3, as DNA: TGTGCCAGCAGCGGGCGACAGGGAAACACTGAAGCTTTCTTT.

The CDR3 bases are TGTGCCAGCAGCTCGTCCAGGAATGAGCAGTTCTTC. This encodes CASSSSRNEQFF. The chain has TRBV11-3 and TRBJ2-1; D remains unclear. The CDR3 has 12 amino acids. The germline CDR1 and CDR2 sequences are SGHNT and YENEEA. Trimming cost V 4 bases and J 7 bases, with 8 bases left between them.

V gene TRBV29-1 combines with J gene TRBJ1-5; 8 bases are a match to TRBD1. Trimming removed 3 bases from V and 4 bases from J; junction bases left unmatched: 14. Germline CDR1 is SQVTM and CDR2 is ANQGSEA. The CDR3 totals 17 residues. In DNA form, the CDR3 reads TGCAGCGTTGACCCTATACCGGGACAGGCTGCGAATCAGCCCCAGCATTTT. This gives the protein CSVDPIPGQAANQPQHF.

This clone has just one count. This chain uses TRBV2 with TRBJ2-1; 9 nucleotides agree with TRBD2. Trimming at V came to 5 bases and at J to 4 bases, leaving 9 bases not matched to a gene. Germline values: CDR1 SNHLY, CDR2 FYNNEI. The CDR3 is 16 amino acids. In nucleotides, the CDR3 is TGTGCCAGCAGTCTAGCGGGACCAGGTCCTTACAATGAGCAGTTCTTC. The encoded protein is CASSLAGPGPYNEQFF.

V usage is TRBV6-1 and J usage is TRBJ1-2, with 8 bases matching TRBD1. After removal of 1 base from V and 10 bases from J, the junction contained 5 bases not matched to a gene. The CDR3 is 13 residues long. Germline V CDR1 and CDR2: MNHNS, SASEGT. The CDR3 DNA follows: TGTGCCAGCAGTGAAGGCAGGGGGCAGGACTACACCTTC. Translating it yields CASSEGRGQDYTF.

The rearrangement uses TRBV9 and TRBJ1-2; 12 bases map to TRBD1. The CDR3 runs to 15 residues. Per germline, CDR1 SGDLS and CDR2 YYNGEE. J was trimmed by 8 bases and V by 0 bases; bases with no gene match: 5. Here the CDR3 DNA reads TGTGCCAGCAGCGTAGAGGGACAGGGGGCTGGGGGCTACACCTTC. Protein sequence: CASSVEGQGAGGYTF. The whole variable domain, filled in from reference TRBV9 and TRBJ1-2, reads DSGVTQTPKHLITATGQRVTLRCSPRSGDLSVYWYQQSLDQGLQFLIQYYNGEERAKGNILERFSAQQFPDLHSELNLSSLELGDSALYFCASSVEGQGAGGYTFGSGTRLTVV.

The chain links TRBV5-1 to TRBJ2-1, with 9 bases that match TRBD1. Germline V gene data show CDR1 as SGHRS and CDR2 as YFSETQ. This CDR3 contains 16 residues. The V and J ends lost 1 base and 3 bases, in that order; junction bases with no gene match: 5. CDR3 bases: TGCGCCAGCAGCTTGCCCGGGACAGGGTTCTACAATGAGCAGTTCTTC. Amino acid sequence: CASSLPGTGFYNEQFF.

This chain connects TRBV7-2 to TRBJ2-2; no definite D call. The germline V gene encodes CDR1 SGHTA and CDR2 FQGNSA. The CDR3 runs to 13 residues. Trimming took off 5 bases at V and 0 bases at J, with 4 bases between the two ends. CDR3 in amino acids: CASSRSNTGELFF. As DNA, the CDR3 is TGTGCCAGCAGCCGTTCGAACACCGGGGAGCTGTTTTTT. Looking up the rest from reference TRBV7-2 and TRBJ2-2 gives the full variable domain: GAGVSQSPSNKVTEKGKDVELRCDPISGHTALYWYRQSLGQGLEFLIYFQGNSAPDKSGLPSDRFSAERTGGSVSTLTIQRTQQEDSAVYLCASSRSNTGELFFGEGSRLTVL.

The chain recombines TRBV5-4 with TRBJ2-7; D not certain. The CDR3 is made up of 15 amino acids. Germline V gene sequence: CDR1 SGHNT, CDR2 YYREEE (reference sequence). V dropped 0 bases and J dropped 3 bases, with 13 bases sitting between them. CDR3 in amino acids: CASSLDPPLGYEQYF. As DNA, the CDR3 is TGTGCCAGCAGCTTGGACCCTCCCCTAGGCTACGAGCAGTACTTC.

The chain carries TRBV18 and TRBJ1-6, with TRBD1 as a possible D gene (5 bases). The CDR3 runs 15 residues. In germline, CDR1 is KGHSH, CDR2 LQKENI. Deletions cut 2 bases from V and 8 bases from J, with 13 bases between. In DNA, the CDR3 is TGTGCCAGCTCACCAGAAGGGGTCACCCATTCACCCCTCCACTTT. Translation gives CASSPEGVTHSPLHF.

The chain uses TRBV9 and TRBJ1-1; possible D gene TRBD1, 5 bases. V lost 2 bases to trimming and J lost 3 bases, with 14 bases between them. CDR1 is SGDLS, CDR2 YYNGEE, per germline. This CDR3 contains 15 residues. In DNA, the CDR3 is TGTGCCAGCAGCGTCGGGGGACCCTGGGACACTGAAGCTTTCTTT. It yields the protein CASSVGGPWDTEAFF. The full variable domain, its missing parts supplied by reference TRBV9 and TRBJ1-1, is DSGVTQTPKHLITATGQRVTLRCSPRSGDLSVYWYQQSLDQGLQFLIQYYNGEERAKGNILERFSAQQFPDLHSELNLSSLELGDSALYFCASSVGGPWDTEAFFGQGTRLTVV.

The CDR3: CASSPSAGGERTEAFF. The CDR3 DNA follows: TGCGCCAGCAGCCCTAGTGCGGGGGGGGAGAGGACCGAAGCTTTCTTT. The chain has TRBV5-1 and TRBJ1-1; D might be TRBD1 (5 bases). V was cut by 4 bases and J by 8 bases, with 24 bases left in between. Germline lookup yields CDR1 SGHRS and CDR2 YFSETQ. The CDR3 has 16 amino acids.

This clone has just one count. V and J are TRBV19 and TRBJ1-2; tentative D call: TRBD1 (6 bases). The CDR3 is 14 residues long. V shed 4 bases and J shed 0 bases, with 9 bases lying between them. From germline, CDR1 is LNHDA and CDR2 SQIVND (reference sequence). This CDR3 reads CASSNSGANYGYTF. DNA of the CDR3: TGTGCCAGTAGTAACTCAGGGGCTAACTATGGCTACACCTTC.

This chain links TRBV7-9 with TRBJ2-5; no firm D call. Germline V lookup: CDR1 SEHNR, CDR2 FQNEAQ (reference sequence). V gave up 5 bases and J gave up 4 bases, with 5 bases separating them. This CDR3 comprises 11 residues. CDR3 coding DNA: TGTGCCAGCAGCCATTTAGAGACCCAGTACTTC. This codes for CASSHLETQYF.

The chain is built from TRBV30 and TRBJ1-1; D might be TRBD1 (5 bases). V lost 1 base and J 2 bases, leaving 11 bases between the germline ends. This CDR3 has 14 amino acids. CDR1 is GTSNPN, CDR2 SVGIG, per germline (reference sequence). CDR3 sequence reads: CAWSGIQVNTEAFF. CDR3 in DNA: TGTGCCTGGAGTGGTATACAGGTTAACACTGAAGCTTTCTTT.